The next 8 T cell receptor beta chains were all read from a single sample in a study of blood T cell repertoires in COVID-19. This table comes from immunoSEQ multiplex PCR, and its TCRdb copy is limited to in-frame clones, with some not included. In the table there are some 250,000 clones, roughly 86% of which are singletons. The sample was peripheral blood. The source is a woman aged 25-40 years with acute or convalescent COVID-19.

The gene calls are TRBV10-1 and TRBJ1-5; maybe TRBD1 (6 bases). The CDR3 runs to 16 residues. V lost 3 bases and J 2 bases, leaving 14 bases between the germline ends. Germline V gene sequence: CDR1 WNHNN, CDR2 SYGVQD (reference sequence). This chain's CDR3 is CASSETGRLGNQPQHF. DNA for the CDR3: TGCGCCAGCAGTGAAACAGGGCGTTTAGGCAATCAGCCCCAGCATTTT.

This sequence joins TRBV25-1 and TRBJ1-2; no reliable D call. Trimming removed 1 base from V and 8 bases from J, with 5 bases in between. The CDR3 totals 11 residues. CDR1 is MGHDK and CDR2 is SYGVNS in the germline V gene. The CDR3 loop is CASSEFEGYTF. Here the CDR3 DNA reads TGTGCCAGCAGTGAATTTGAGGGCTACACCTTC.

The V call is TRBV6-5, the J call TRBJ2-7; D is perhaps TRBD2 (6 bases). Germline V gene lookup returns CDR1 MNHEY and CDR2 SVGAGI. This CDR3 has 15 residues. The V gene lost 2 bases and the J gene lost 5 bases, with 16 bases spanning the gap. The CDR3 is CASSYGREVRNEQYF. DNA of the CDR3: TGTGCCAGCAGTTACGGTAGGGAGGTTAGGAACGAGCAGTACTTC.

This chain uses TRBV18 with TRBJ1-2; 7 positions agree with TRBD1. The CDR3 sequence is 15 residues long. Germline V CDR1 and CDR2: KGHSH, LQKENI. J lost 8 bases, V lost 6 bases, and 15 bases had no gene match. The CDR3 region has the DNA TGTGCCAGCTCCCTCAGCAGGACAGGCGATAAAGGCTACACCTTC. This gives the protein CASSLSRTGDKGYTF.

This clone was picked up many times. This sequence joins TRBV7-9 and TRBJ2-5; 11 bases map to TRBD2. Germline CDR1 reads SEHNR; CDR2 reads FQNEAQ (reference sequence). The V and J ends lost 5 bases and 5 bases, in that order; junction bases with no gene match: 10. The CDR3 spans 16 residues. The CDR3 DNA is TGTGCCAGCAGCAATTTAGCGGGAGGGCCGGAGGAGACCCAGTACTTC. It encodes CASSNLAGGPEETQYF.

This sequence joins TRBV7-3 and TRBJ2-3, with D perhaps TRBD2 (6 bases). The ends were cut back, 2 bases at V and 2 bases at J, with 8 bases in the middle. This CDR3 contains 14 residues. Germline CDR1 reads SGHTA; CDR2 reads FQGTGA. The CDR3 sequence: CASSLGTPTDTQYF. The CDR3 DNA is TGTGCCAGCAGCTTAGGGACTCCCACAGATACGCAGTATTTT.

The chain couples TRBV19 to TRBJ2-1, with TRBD2 matching 7 bases. V dropped 5 bases and J dropped 0; count of bases not matched to a gene: 4. The CDR3 is 15 amino acids. CDR1 and CDR2 from the germline V gene are LNHDA and SQIVND (reference sequence). The CDR3 sequence: CASSLGGSSYNEQFF. CDR3 bases: TGTGCCAGTAGTTTGGGCGGGAGCTCCTACAATGAGCAGTTCTTC.

This clone has only one observation. This chain links TRBV9 with TRBJ2-7; a possible D gene is TRBD2 (5 bases). The CDR3 totals 15 residues. V was cut by 1 base and J by 5 bases, with 16 bases left in between. Germline values: CDR1 SGDLS, CDR2 YYNGEE. This CDR3 is CASSVSASRGHEQYF. CDR3 nucleotide sequence: TGTGCCAGCAGCGTAAGCGCTAGCCGGGGTCACGAGCAGTACTTC.